A single TCR beta chain is shown here with its context. The antigen remains unidentified. The data are from a study of post-analysis software for immune sequencing data. Sequencing libraries made from TCR beta cDNA carried unique molecular identifiers. TCRdb redid the calling of the PCR reads with MiXCR, one entry per CDR3 protein. The profile covers 820,000 or so distinct CDR3 sequences, with approximately 57% appearing a single time and roughly 4.4% taken by the ten largest. General study findings and limits: Included in a set of roughly five TRBV segments more frequent in patients than controls were TRBV5-6, TRBV5-1 and TRBV20-1. With F measure, samples from one preparation batch clustered together strongly.

The CDR3 length is 22 residues. CDR1 and CDR2 (germline): MNHEY, SMNVEV (reference sequence). V lost 2 bases and J lost 9; bases outside the gene matches: 28. This TCR was recovered from a girl between 5 and 17 years old with multiple sclerosis. The chain employs TRBV27 and TRBJ2-1, with 10 nucleotides matching TRBD2. The sequenced sample consisted of blood. The CDR3 coding sequence is TGTGCCAGCAGTTTAGCCCTCCTAGCGGGAGCCGGAAAATATACTTGGAACAGTGAGCAGTTCTTC. Translation: CASSLALLAGAGKYTWNSEQFF.